These 11 T cell receptor beta chains originate from one sample sequenced in a study of T cell changes during pregnancy in multiple sclerosis (dated by TCRdb to the late 2010s). Libraries were made using the immunoSEQ multiplex PCR assay. TCRdb obtained this table from immuneACCESS and retained in-frame rearrangements with V and J assigned. These tables miss some clones; where compared with another copy, unresolved V genes account for less than half of the shortfall, and the remainder is unexplained. In this sample the table shows approximately 99,000 clones, approximately 93% of which occur a single time. Around 0.99% of the sample is taken by the ten largest. The material was peripheral blood, obtained after pregnancy. These receptors were collected from a female donor with multiple sclerosis, enrolled in a pregnancy study.

This rearrangement joins TRBV7-3 to TRBJ2-1; 11 nucleotides agree with TRBD1. CDR1 SGHTA and CDR2 FQGTGA come from the germline V gene. Trimming cost V 5 bases and J 0 bases; bases outside gene matches: 6. The CDR3 consists of 17 residues. The CDR3 sequence: CASSMGDRGSSYNEQFF. CDR3 DNA: TGTGCCAGCAGCATGGGGGACAGGGGGAGCTCCTACAATGAGCAGTTCTTC.

This clone was detected once. The CDR3 reads CASSAHVSYEQYF. DNA for the CDR3: TGTGCCAGCAGCGCACACGTATCCTACGAGCAGTACTTC. V gene TRBV9 combines with J gene TRBJ2-7; D gene uncertain. V was clipped by 3 bases and J by 1 base, with 8 bases between them. The CDR3 runs 13 residues. In germline, CDR1 is SGDLS, CDR2 YYNGEE.

The chain recombines TRBV27 with TRBJ2-7, with 12 bases that match TRBD2. CDR3 size: 19 residues. The germline V gene has CDR1 MNHEY and CDR2 SMNVEV (reference sequence). V dropped 5 bases and J dropped 4; count of bases not matched to a gene: 18. For the CDR3, the DNA is TGTGCCAGCAGTCTCTATAGCCCCTCCTCCGGACTAGCGGGATACGAGCAGTACTTC. Encoded protein: CASSLYSPSSGLAGYEQYF.

V and J are TRBV19 and TRBJ1-1, with D unresolved. V was shortened by 7 bases and J by 5 bases, with 14 bases between the two germline ends. Germline lookup yields CDR1 LNHDA and CDR2 SQIVND (reference sequence). The CDR3 extends over 13 amino acids. The CDR3 is CASTHHFGTEAFF. CDR3 coding DNA: TGTGCCAGTACCCATCACTTCGGGACTGAAGCTTTCTTT.

CDR3 coding DNA: TGTGCCAGCAGTGCCTCCCGCGACAGGTCGAACACCATATATTTT. Translating gives CASSASRDRSNTIYF. V and J are TRBV2 and TRBJ1-3; D might be TRBD1 (6 bases). This CDR3 has 15 amino acids. Germline V gene lookup returns CDR1 SNHLY and CDR2 FYNNEI. V gave up 4 bases and J gave up 7 bases, with 17 bases separating them.

This clone was recorded a few times. The chain links TRBV30 to TRBJ1-1, with 7 bases identical to TRBD1. Germline lookup yields CDR1 GTSNPN and CDR2 SVGIG (reference sequence). The CDR3 loop spans 13 amino acids. V gave up 4 bases and J gave up 0 bases; unmatched junction bases: 2. CDR3 coding DNA: TGTGCCTGGACCAGGGGGATGAACACTGAAGCTTTCTTT. It encodes CAWTRGMNTEAFF.

The chain uses TRBV9 and TRBJ1-4; 7 positions agree with TRBD1. CDR1 is SGDLS, CDR2 YYNGEE, per germline. The length of the CDR3 is 13 residues. Trimming took 6 bases from V and 6 from J; bases not matched to a gene: 5. CDR3 bases: TGTGCCAGCATGAGCCAGGGGGATGAAAAACTGTTTTTT. It yields the protein CASMSQGDEKLFF.

The gene calls are TRBV29-1 and TRBJ2-5; D may be TRBD1 (6 bases). The germline V gene has CDR1 SQVTM and CDR2 ANQGSEA. The CDR3 sequence is 14 residues long. V lost 2 bases and J lost 0, with 10 bases in between. For the CDR3, the DNA is TGCAGCGTTGAATTAGGACAGTACCAAGAGACCCAGTACTTC. Its translation is CSVELGQYQETQYF.

This chain connects TRBV18 to TRBJ2-3; perhaps TRBD1 as D (6 bases). The germline V gene has CDR1 KGHSH and CDR2 LQKENI. Trimming stripped 3 bases from V and 3 bases from J, with 10 bases between. CDR3 length: 14 residues. CDR3 region: CASSPGQKTDTQYF. DNA of the CDR3: TGTGCCAGCTCACCCGGACAGAAAACAGATACGCAGTATTTT.

The chain has TRBV7-9 and TRBJ2-7; D gene unclear. V lost 2 bases, J lost 2 bases, and 7 bases lay in between. The CDR3 runs to 13 residues. Germline CDR1 SEHNR, CDR2 FQNEAQ (reference sequence). The CDR3 region has the DNA TGTGCCAGCAGCTTAATGGCAACCTACGAGCAGTACTTC. Amino acids: CASSLMATYEQYF.

The chain links TRBV27 to TRBJ1-1, with 10 nucleotides matching TRBD1. Germline V CDR1 and CDR2: MNHEY, SMNVEV (reference sequence). The V segment lost 4 bases and the J segment 5 bases; nucleotides outside the gene matches: 7. CDR3 size: 15 residues. This CDR3 is CASSSRQGAETEAFF. In nucleotides, the CDR3 is TGTGCCAGCAGTTCCCGACAGGGGGCTGAAACTGAAGCTTTCTTT.